This TCR beta chain is from a study of cytomegalovirus exposure and HLA in healthy donors. Everyone who donated was a healthy bone marrow donor. The V segment lost 8 bases and the J segment 0 bases; nucleotides outside the gene matches: 7. CDR1 is SGHAT and CDR2 is FQNNGV in the germline V gene. The CDR3 has 14 amino acids. Primers: 60 Vbeta forward and 13 Jbeta reverse. Profiled with immunoSEQ multiplex PCR; TCRdb holds only in-frame clones, not every one. The sample includes fewer than 200,000 clones, around 68% seen only once; the top ten take about 1.6%. The receptor comes from a girl under 18 in good health and CMV-seronegative. The V and J genes are TRBV11-2 and TRBJ2-7; 7 nucleotides match TRBD2. The sample taken for sequencing was PBMCs. The CDR3 coding sequence is TGTGCCAGCCTGGGGGGGGTGATCTCCTACGAGCAGTACTTC. Its protein product is CASLGGVISYEQYF.